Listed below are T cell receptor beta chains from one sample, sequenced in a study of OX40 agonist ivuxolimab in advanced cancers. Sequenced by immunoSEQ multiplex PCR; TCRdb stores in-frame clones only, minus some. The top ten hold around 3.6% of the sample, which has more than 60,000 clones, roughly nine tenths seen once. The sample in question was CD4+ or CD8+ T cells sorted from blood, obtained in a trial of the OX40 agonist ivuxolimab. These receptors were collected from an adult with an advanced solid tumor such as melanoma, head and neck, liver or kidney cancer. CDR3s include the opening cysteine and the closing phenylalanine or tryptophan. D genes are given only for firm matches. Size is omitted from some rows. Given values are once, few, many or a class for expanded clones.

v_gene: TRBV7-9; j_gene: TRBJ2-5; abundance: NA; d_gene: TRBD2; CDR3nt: TGTGCCAGCAGCTTACTTGTCGGCGGGGGAGAGACCCAGTACTTC; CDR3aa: CASSLLVGGGETQYF
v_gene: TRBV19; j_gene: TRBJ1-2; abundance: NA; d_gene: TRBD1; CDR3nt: TGTGCCAGTAGTACGCCGGGACAGGCACATGGCTACACCTTC; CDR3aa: CASSTPGQAHGYTF
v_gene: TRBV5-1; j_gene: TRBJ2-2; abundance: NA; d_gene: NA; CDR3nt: TGCGCCAGCAATCCGGGGAACACCGGGGAGCTGTTTTTT; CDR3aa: CASNPGNTGELFF
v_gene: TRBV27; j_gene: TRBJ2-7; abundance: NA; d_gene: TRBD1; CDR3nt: TGTGCCAGCCGCGACAGGGGTTTGCGGGGCGAGCAGTACTTC; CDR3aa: CASRDRGLRGEQYF
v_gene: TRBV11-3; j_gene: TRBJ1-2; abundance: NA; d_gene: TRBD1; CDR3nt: TGTGCCAGCAGCTCCTCGGGACAGAGTTCAAGCTATGGCTACACCTTC; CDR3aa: CASSSSGQSSSYGYTF
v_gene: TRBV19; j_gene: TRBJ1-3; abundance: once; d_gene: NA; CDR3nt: TGTGCCAGTAGTATTGTGGGCACGTCTGGAAACACCATATATTTT; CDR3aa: CASSIVGTSGNTIYF
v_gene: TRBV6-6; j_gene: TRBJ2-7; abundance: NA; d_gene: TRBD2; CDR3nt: TGTGCCAGCAGTCCGGGACTAGCGGGTTACGAGCAGTACTTC; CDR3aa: CASSPGLAGYEQYF
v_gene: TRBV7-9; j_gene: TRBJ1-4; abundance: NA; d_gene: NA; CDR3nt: TGTGCCAGCAGCTTTCAAGGGGATAATGAAAAACTGTTTTTT; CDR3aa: CASSFQGDNEKLFF
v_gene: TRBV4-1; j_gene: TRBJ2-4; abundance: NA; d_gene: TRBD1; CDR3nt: TGCGCCAGCAGCCAAGCCGGGACAGGGGGGTCGGACATTCAGTACTTC; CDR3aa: CASSQAGTGGSDIQYF
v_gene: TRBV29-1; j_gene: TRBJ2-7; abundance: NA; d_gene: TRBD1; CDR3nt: TGCAGCGTTGGACTACCCGGGACAGGGAGACCGAAAGCTTACTACGAGCAGTACTTC; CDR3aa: CSVGLPGTGRPKAYYEQYF
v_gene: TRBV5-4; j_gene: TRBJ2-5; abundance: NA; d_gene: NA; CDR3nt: TGTGCCAGCAGCTTGGACAGGGGAGGGGAGACCCAGTACTTC; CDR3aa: CASSLDRGGETQYF
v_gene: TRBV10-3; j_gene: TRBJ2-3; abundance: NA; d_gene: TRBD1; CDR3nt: TGTGCCATCAGTGAGGGGTCGGCGACAGGGGCCGGAGCAGATACGCAGTATTTT; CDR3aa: CAISEGSATGAGADTQYF
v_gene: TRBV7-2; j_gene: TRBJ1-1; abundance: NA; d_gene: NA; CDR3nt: TGTGCCAGCAGCTCAAGCCTTCGGCTGAACACTGAAGCTTTCTTT; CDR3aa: CASSSSLRLNTEAFF
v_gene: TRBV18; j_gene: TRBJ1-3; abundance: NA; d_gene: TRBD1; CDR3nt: TGTGCCAGCTCACCCGGACAGGGCCTCTCTGGAAACACCATATATTTT; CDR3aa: CASSPGQGLSGNTIYF
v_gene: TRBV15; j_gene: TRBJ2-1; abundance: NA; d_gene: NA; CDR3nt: TGTGCCACCAGCCCCACGGTGGAGTATTACAATGAGCAGTTCTTC; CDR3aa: CATSPTVEYYNEQFF
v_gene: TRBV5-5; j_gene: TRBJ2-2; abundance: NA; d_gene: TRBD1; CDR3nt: TGTGCCAGCAGCTTCGGGACAGGGATGACCGGGGAGCTGTTTTTT; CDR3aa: CASSFGTGMTGELFF
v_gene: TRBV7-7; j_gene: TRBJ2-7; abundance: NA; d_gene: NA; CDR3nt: TGTGCTAGCAGCTTAACTAGGGCGGGCGAGCAGTACTTC; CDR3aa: CASSLTRAGEQYF